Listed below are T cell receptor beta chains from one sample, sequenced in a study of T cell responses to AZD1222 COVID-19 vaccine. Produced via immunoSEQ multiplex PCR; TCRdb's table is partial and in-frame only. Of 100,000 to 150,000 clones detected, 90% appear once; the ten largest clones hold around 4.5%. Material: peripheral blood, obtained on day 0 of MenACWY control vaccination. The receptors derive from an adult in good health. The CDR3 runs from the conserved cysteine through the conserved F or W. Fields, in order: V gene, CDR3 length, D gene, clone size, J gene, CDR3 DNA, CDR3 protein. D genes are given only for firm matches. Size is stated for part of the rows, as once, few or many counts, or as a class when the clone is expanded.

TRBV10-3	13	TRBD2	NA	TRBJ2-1	TGTGCCACCGGGACTAGCGTAAGTAATGAGCAGTTCTTC	CATGTSVSNEQFF
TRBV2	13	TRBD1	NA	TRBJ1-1	TGTGCCAGCTTGGGACAGCTTAACACTGAAGCTTTCTTT	CASLGQLNTEAFF
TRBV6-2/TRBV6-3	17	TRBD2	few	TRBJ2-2	TGTGCCAGCAGTTACCTAACTAGCGAGAGAGCGGCCGGGGAGCTGTTTTTT	CASSYLTSERAAGELFF
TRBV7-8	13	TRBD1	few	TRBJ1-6	TGTGCCAGCAGCCTGGACAGGGTGGAACCCCTCCACTTT	CASSLDRVEPLHF
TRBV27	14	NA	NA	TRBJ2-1	TGTGCCAGCAGTTTTTATTCGGGCAGCAATGAGCAGTTCTTC	CASSFYSGSNEQFF
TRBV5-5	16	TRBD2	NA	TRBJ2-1	TGTGCCAGCAGCTTGGCGGGAGGTGGTACTTACAATGAGCAGTTCTTC	CASSLAGGGTYNEQFF
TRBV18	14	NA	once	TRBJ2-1	TGTGCCAGCTCACCACTAGCGTCCTACAATGAGCAGTTCTTC	CASSPLASYNEQFF
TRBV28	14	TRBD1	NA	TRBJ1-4	TGTGCCAGCAAGGGCGGGACAGGGGGTGAAAAACTGTTTTTT	CASKGGTGGEKLFF
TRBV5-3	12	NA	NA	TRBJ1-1	TGCGCCCTGGACAGAGGGCAAACTGAAGCTTTCTTT	CALDRGQTEAFF
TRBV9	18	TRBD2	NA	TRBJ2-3	TGTGCCAGCAGCGTAGCGTCTAGCGGGAGGGCCGGGACAGATACGCAGTATTTT	CASSVASSGRAGTDTQYF
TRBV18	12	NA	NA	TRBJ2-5	TGTGCCAGCTCACCAACACAAGAGACCCAGTACTTC	CASSPTQETQYF
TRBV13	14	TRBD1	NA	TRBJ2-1	TGTGCCAGCAGCTTAGGAGGACAGGGTCGAGAGCAGTTCTTC	CASSLGGQGREQFF
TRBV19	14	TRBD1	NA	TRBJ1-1	TGTGCCAGTTGCCCAGGGGGCTGGAACACTGAAGCTTTCTTT	CASCPGGWNTEAFF
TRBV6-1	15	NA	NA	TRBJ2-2	TGTGCCAGCAGTGAAGTGCGAACAGGGACCGGGGAGCTGTTTTTT	CASSEVRTGTGELFF
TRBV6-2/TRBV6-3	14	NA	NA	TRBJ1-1	TGTGCCAGCAGTTACGTGACACCGAACACTGAAGCTTTCTTT	CASSYVTPNTEAFF
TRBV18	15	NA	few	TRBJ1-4	TGTGCCAGCTCACCACAGGCCCCGAAACATGAAAAACTGTTTTTT	CASSPQAPKHEKLFF
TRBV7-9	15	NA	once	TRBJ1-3	TGTGCCAGCAGCTTACGGGGTTTGGAAGGAAACACCATATATTTT	CASSLRGLEGNTIYF
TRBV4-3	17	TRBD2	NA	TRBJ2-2	TGCGCCAGCAGCGAGGCTCTAGCGGGGGGGATCGTCGGGGAGCTGTTTTTT	CASSEALAGGIVGELFF
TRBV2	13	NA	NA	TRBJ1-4	TGTGCCAGCAGAGGTATAACTAATGAAAAACTGTTTTTT	CASRGITNEKLFF
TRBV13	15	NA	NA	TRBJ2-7	TGTGCCAGCAGCCCGACGGGGACGGGCTCCTACGAGCAGTACTTC	CASSPTGTGSYEQYF
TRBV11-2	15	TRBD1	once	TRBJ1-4	TGTGCCAGCAGCTTTGACAGGGCAACTAATGAAAAACTGTTTTTT	CASSFDRATNEKLFF
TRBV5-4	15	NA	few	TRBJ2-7	TGTGCCAGCAGCCTACCGCACAAGGGGTCCTACGAGCAGTACTTC	CASSLPHKGSYEQYF
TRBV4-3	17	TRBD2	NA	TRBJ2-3	TGCGCCAGCAGCCAAATCGGACTAGCTCCTAACAAAGATACGCAGTATTTT	CASSQIGLAPNKDTQYF
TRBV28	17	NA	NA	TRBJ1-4	TGTGCCAGCAGTTTCGACCCCCTTCGGAGACCAAATGAAAAACTGTTTTTT	CASSFDPLRRPNEKLFF
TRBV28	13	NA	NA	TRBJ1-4	TGTGCCAGCAGTTTAGACGGGAATGAAAAACTGTTTTTT	CASSLDGNEKLFF
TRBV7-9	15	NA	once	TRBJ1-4	TGTGCCAGCAGCTTAGCTGAGGCTGAAAATGAAAAACTGTTTTTT	CASSLAEAENEKLFF
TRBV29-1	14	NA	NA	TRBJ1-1	TGCAGCGTTGAAGGCCGTGTCGTGAACACTGAAGCTTTCTTT	CSVEGRVVNTEAFF
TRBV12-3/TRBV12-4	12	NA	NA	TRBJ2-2	TGTGCCAGCAGGACGGACGGCGGGGAGCTGTTTTTT	CASRTDGGELFF
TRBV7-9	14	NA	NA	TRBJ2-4	TGTGCCAGCAGTCCGGACGAGGGGGAAAACATTCAGTACTTC	CASSPDEGENIQYF
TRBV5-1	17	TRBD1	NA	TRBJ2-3	TGCGCCAGCAGCTTAGGAAGAACCGGGACAGCCACAGATACGCAGTATTTT	CASSLGRTGTATDTQYF